These T cell receptor beta chains were read from a single sample in a study of Ad26.COV2.S vaccination and SARS-CoV-2 variants. Data came from immunoSEQ multiplex PCR; TCRdb stores just in-frame clones and leaves some out. The sample lists hundreds of thousands of clones; 85% to 90% were seen once. The sample consisted of peripheral blood, taken in a trial of Ad26.COV2.S vaccine versus placebo. The receptors originated from a person between 18 and 60 years old who received the Ad26.COV2.S COVID-19 vaccine or a placebo. CDR3s include the opening cysteine and the closing phenylalanine or tryptophan. A D gene is named only where the DNA matches it firmly. Rows may omit the clone size; those that give it use once, few, many or a size class.

>TRBJ1-5|.|TRBV4-3|.
TGCGCCAGCAGCCAAGCCCACGGAATCGGGGGTCAGCCCCAGCATTTT
CASSQAHGIGGQPQHF
>TRBJ2-5|once|TRBV7-9|.
TGTGCCAGCAGCTCCCCACGAGGTATGAAGACCCAGTACTTC
CASSSPRGMKTQYF
>TRBJ2-5|.|TRBV7-3|.
TGTGCCAGCAGCTATAGGGGGGGAGAGACCCAGTACTTC
CASSYRGGETQYF
>TRBJ1-5|.|TRBV6-6|.
TGTGCCAGCAGTTACGGGTTGACTAGCAATCAGCCCCAGCATTTT
CASSYGLTSNQPQHF
>TRBJ1-5|.|TRBV30|TRBD1
TGTGCCTGGAGTGTATCCCAGGGACAGCCCTTTCAGCCCCAGCATTTT
CAWSVSQGQPFQPQHF
>TRBJ2-3|.|TRBV5-4|.
TGTGCCAGCAGCGTTGTCAGGGACAGCGGGAGCACAGATACGCAGTATTTT
CASSVVRDSGSTDTQYF
>TRBJ2-1|.|TRBV28|.
TGTGCCAGCAGTCTGGGAGGTCCCGTTTCTTCCTACAATGAGCAGTTCTTC
CASSLGGPVSSYNEQFF
>TRBJ2-3|.|TRBV25-1|.
TGTGCCAGCAGGAGTGATACGCAGTATTTT
CASRSDTQYF
>TRBJ2-1|few|TRBV6-4|TRBD2
TGTGCCAGCAGTGACGGCGGGGGGGAGAGTGAGCAGTTCTTC
CASSDGGGESEQFF
>TRBJ1-1|.|TRBV5-1|TRBD1
TGCGCCAGCAGGTACAGGGGTGGCACTGAAGCTTTCTTT
CASRYRGGTEAFF
>TRBJ1-1|.|TRBV7-9|.
TGTGCCAGCGACTCCAGGGGACGAACTGAAGCTTTCTTT
CASDSRGRTEAFF
>TRBJ2-3|.|TRBV14|TRBD2
TGTGCCAGCAGCCACGCTAGCGGAAGCACAGATACGCAGTATTTT
CASSHASGSTDTQYF
>TRBJ1-3|.|TRBV28|.
TGTGCCAGCAGTTTAGTCGCTGGAAACACCATATATTTT
CASSLVAGNTIYF
>TRBJ2-1|.|TRBV7-2|TRBD2
TGTGCCAGCACCCTACGCGGGAGCATCGGAAATGAGCAGTTCTTC
CASTLRGSIGNEQFF
>TRBJ1-5|.|TRBV6-6|.
TGTGCCAGCAGTTACTCTAGGAGCAATCAGCCCCAGCATTTT
CASSYSRSNQPQHF
>TRBJ2-2|.|TRBV19|.
TGTGCCATTCCGGGGGGCCGGACCGGGGAGCTGTTTTTT
CAIPGGRTGELFF
>TRBJ1-4|.|TRBV18|.
TGTGCCAGCTCCAGACGGGAGAATGAAAAACTGTTTTTT
CASSRRENEKLFF
>TRBJ1-1|.|TRBV6-2/TRBV6-3|TRBD1
TGTGCCAGCAGCACCGGGACAGCCTCTGCTTTCTTT
CASSTGTASAFF
>TRBJ2-1|.|TRBV3-1/TRBV3-2|TRBD2
TGTGCCAGCAGCCATCTACGGGGGGCCTACAATGAGCAGTTCTTC
CASSHLRGAYNEQFF
>TRBJ1-4|.|TRBV7-9|TRBD1
TGTGCCAGCAGCTCGGGGGACAGGGGTAATGAAAAACTGTTTTTT
CASSSGDRGNEKLFF
>TRBJ2-1|.|TRBV7-3|.
TGTGCCAGCAGCTTAATTGGGGGGGCACTATACAATGAGCAGTTCTTC
CASSLIGGALYNEQFF
>TRBJ1-4|once|TRBV6-2/TRBV6-3|.
TGTGCCAGCAGTCTTTCAGACAGGCCTGAACTGTTTTTT
CASSLSDRPELFF
>TRBJ1-2|.|TRBV9|.
TGTGCCAGCAGCAGAGACAGCTATGGCTACACCTTC
CASSRDSYGYTF
>TRBJ2-1|.|TRBV7-2|TRBD2
TGTGCCAGCAGACTATCTAGCGGGCCCTACAATGAGCAGTTCTTC
CASRLSSGPYNEQFF
>TRBJ1-1|.|TRBV3-1/TRBV3-2|.
TGTGCCAGCAGCCAAGGGGTCGGGACCTCGAGGGCTGAAGCTTTCTTT
CASSQGVGTSRAEAFF
>TRBJ1-3|.|TRBV18|.
TGTGCCAGCTCACGTACAGATCTAGGAAACACCATATATTTT
CASSRTDLGNTIYF
>TRBJ2-1|.|TRBV9|TRBD2
TGTGCCAGCAGCGTATTGCCTAGCGGGGGCGAGCAGTTCTTC
CASSVLPSGGEQFF